The entry below describes one T cell receptor beta chain. As yet, its antigen is unknown. This specimen comes from a study of T cells in Graves' hyperthyroidism and ophthalmopathy. Study conclusions and caveats: By a 13 V-J model, ophthalmopathy was set apart from stable hyperthyroidism.

The V gene's germline CDR1 is LNHNV and CDR2 YYDKDF (reference sequence). V gave up 3 bases and J gave up 7 bases; unmatched junction bases: 6. The CDR3 sequence is 16 residues long. Researchers took RNA transcripts and amplified the TCR beta CDR3 regions from them. In the first-round RT-PCR of the TCR CDR3, the HTBI primer set was used. TCRdb re-called the multiplex PCR reads with MiXCR, one entry per CDR3 protein. Counted here are about 600,000 distinct CDR3 sequences, approximately 15% occurring once; the ten biggest clones make up around 3.5%. Sequenced material: blood. This TCR was sampled from a woman in her 40s with Graves' ophthalmopathy. The rearrangement links TRBV15 to TRBJ2-3, with 14 bases lining up with TRBD2. CDR3 sequence (DNA): TGTGCCACCAGCAGCGCGGGACTAGCGGGAGCTAATACGCAGTATTTT. Protein: CATSSAGLAGANTQYF. Drawing the rest from reference TRBV15 and TRBJ2-3, the complete variable domain is DAMVIQNPRYQVTQFGKPVTLSCSQTLNHNVMYWYQQKSSQAPKLLFHYYDKDFNNEADTPDNFQSRRPNTSFCFLDIRSPGLGDTAMYLCATSSAGLAGANTQYFGPGTRLTVL.